This passage covers 10 T cell receptor beta chains from one sample sequenced in a study of cytomegalovirus exposure and HLA in healthy donors. A multiplex PCR was run with 60 Vbeta primers and 13 Jbeta primers. Method: immunoSEQ multiplex PCR; TCRdb's copy keeps in-frame clones and lacks some. The sample has more than 150,000 clones; 80% to 85% are singletons. What was sequenced was PBMCs. Receptors originate from a woman aged 18-29 years in good health and CMV-seronegative.

The chain carries TRBV5-8 and TRBJ1-5; D unresolved. The CDR3 extends over 15 amino acids. V was clipped by 4 bases and J by 9 bases, with 20 bases between them. Germline-derived CDR1 and CDR2 are SGHTS and YDEGEE. CDR3 nucleotide sequence: TGTGCCAGCAGCCGGCGAAAAGTCGGAAGCGGGCCCCAGCATTTT. Protein product: CASSRRKVGSGPQHF.

The chain uses TRBV30 and TRBJ1-1; D possibly corresponds to TRBD1 (6 bases). Germline lookup yields CDR1 GTSNPN and CDR2 SVGIG (reference sequence). The CDR3 contains 13 residues. Between the trimmed V and J ends, which lost 7 bases and 6 bases, there was a span of 18 bases. The chain's CDR3 is CAFQSAAGAEAFF. The CDR3, as DNA: TGTGCCTTCCAGAGCGCGGCAGGGGCTGAAGCTTTCTTT.

This chain links TRBV13 with TRBJ2-6; TRBD1 matches 9 bases. The germline V gene encodes CDR1 PRHDT and CDR2 FYEKMQ (reference sequence). Germline trimming cut 5 bases from V and 2 bases from J; bases unmatched to any gene: 10. The length of the CDR3 is 18 residues. CDR3 protein: CASSLRPGTGTGANVLTF. The CDR3 region has the DNA TGTGCCAGCAGCCTCCGTCCCGGGACAGGGACTGGGGCCAACGTCCTGACTTTC.

This chain uses TRBV7-9 with TRBJ1-4, with D possibly being TRBD1 (5 bases). Between the trimmed V and J ends, which lost 2 bases and 10 bases, there was a span of 11 bases. The germline V gene has CDR1 SEHNR and CDR2 FQNEAQ (reference sequence). This CDR3 spans 13 amino acids. In DNA, the CDR3 is TGTGCCAGCAGCTTACAGGGTCTTGGAAAACTGTTTTTT. Residues: CASSLQGLGKLFF.

In the case of this clone: One end of the junction fails to match germline, which may point to a read error. This chain uses TRBV5-1 with TRBJ1-1, with 9 bases fitting TRBD1. The CDR3 loop spans 14 amino acids. The germline CDR1 and CDR2 sequences are SGHRS and YFSETQ. Written as DNA, the CDR3 is TGCGCCAGCAGCTATGGGACAGGGAACCCTGAAGCTTTCTTT. Amino acids: CASSYGTGNPEAFF.

V usage is TRBV6-1 and J usage is TRBJ1-1, with 8 bases aligning to TRBD1. CDR3 size: 13 residues. Germline V CDR1 and CDR2: MNHNS, SASEGT. V was clipped by 1 base and J by 9 bases; unmatched bases: 4. The CDR3 sequence: CASSEDRGGKAFF. The CDR3 DNA reads as TGTGCCAGCAGTGAAGACAGGGGGGGGAAAGCTTTCTTT.

About this clone itself: The germline gene is not matched at one end of the junction; a read error may be the cause. The chain carries TRBV2 and TRBJ2-7, with 8 nucleotides matching TRBD1. CDR1 SNHLY and CDR2 FYNNEI come from the germline V gene. The CDR3 contains 14 residues. CDR3 in DNA: TGTGCCAGCACCTCTTGGACAGGGCTTAACGAGCAGTACTTT. It specifies CASTSWTGLNEQYF.

The V and J genes are TRBV27 and TRBJ1-2; 7 bases fit TRBD1. The CDR3 runs to 12 residues. Losses at the gene ends were 4 bases for V and 8 bases for J; bases not matched to a gene: 4. The germline V gene encodes CDR1 MNHEY and CDR2 SMNVEV (reference sequence). In DNA form, the CDR3 reads TGTGCCAGCAGTTCAACGACAGGGGGCTACACCTTC. Its protein product is CASSSTTGGYTF.

The V call is TRBV4-1, the J call TRBJ2-3; TRBD1 matches 9 bases. This CDR3 contains 18 residues. Germline CDR1 and CDR2: MGHRA and YSYEKL. With V trimmed by 0 bases and J by 1 base, 8 bases remained unmatched. CDR3 DNA sequence: TGCGCCAGCAGCCAAGATCTCACAGGGGGCTGGGGCACAGATACGCAGTATTTT. Translation gives CASSQDLTGGWGTDTQYF.

The chain combines TRBV6-5 with TRBJ2-3; 9 bases match TRBD1. The V gene's germline CDR1 is MNHEY and CDR2 SVGAGI. V gave up 5 bases and J gave up 1 base; unmatched junction bases: 4. The CDR3 runs 15 residues. The CDR3 is CASSRQGVRTDTQYF. Here the CDR3 DNA reads TGTGCCAGCAGTCGACAGGGGGTGCGCACAGATACGCAGTATTTT.